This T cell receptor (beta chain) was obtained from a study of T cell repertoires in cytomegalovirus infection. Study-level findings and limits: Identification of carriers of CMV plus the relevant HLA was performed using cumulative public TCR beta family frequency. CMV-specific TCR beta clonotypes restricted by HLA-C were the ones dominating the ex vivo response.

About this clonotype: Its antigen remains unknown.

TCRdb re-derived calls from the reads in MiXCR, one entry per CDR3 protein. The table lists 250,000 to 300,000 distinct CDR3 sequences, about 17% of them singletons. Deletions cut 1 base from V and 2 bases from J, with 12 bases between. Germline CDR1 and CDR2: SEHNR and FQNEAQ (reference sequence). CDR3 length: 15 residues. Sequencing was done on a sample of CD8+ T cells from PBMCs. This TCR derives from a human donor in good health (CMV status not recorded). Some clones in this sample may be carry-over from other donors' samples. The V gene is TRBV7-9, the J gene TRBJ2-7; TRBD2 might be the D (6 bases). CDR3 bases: TGTGCCAGCAGCTTAGGGGGGGACGGCACCTACGAGCAGTACTTC. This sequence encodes CASSLGGDGTYEQYF.